The rows below give T cell receptor beta chains drawn from one sample of a study of beta chain features in type 1 diabetes. The repertoire was sequenced with immunoSEQ multiplex PCR; TCRdb's copy has only in-frame clones and lacks some. The data hold roughly 260,000 clones, with roughly 20% observed a single time. Sequences were obtained from naive CD4+ T cells from blood. Receptors were obtained from a middle-aged woman with type 1 diabetes. The CDR3 runs from the conserved cysteine through the conserved F or W. The D gene is left open where the match is weak. Size values are once, few and many counts, or a class for expanded clones, and some rows have none.

clone_size,d_call,v_call,j_call,cdr3_aa,cdr3_nt
.,.,TRBV9,TRBJ1-5,CASSEDGGYQPQHF,TGTGCCAGCAGCGAGGACGGGGGTTATCAGCCCCAGCATTTT
few,.,TRBV2,TRBJ2-5,CASRTGPGETQYF,TGTGCCAGTAGAACAGGGCCGGGGGAGACCCAGTACTTC
.,TRBD1,TRBV7-2,TRBJ1-2,CASSLARDPGGQGYGYTF,TGTGCCAGCAGCTTAGCCCGGGACCCAGGGGGACAGGGCTATGGCTACACCTTC
few,TRBD2,TRBV28,TRBJ2-1,CASSLLAGVTYNEQFF,TGTGCCAGCAGTTTACTAGCGGGAGTTACCTACAATGAGCAGTTCTTC
few,.,TRBV4-1,TRBJ1-5,CASSPSTGYSNQPQHF,TGCGCCAGCAGCCCAAGTACAGGGTATAGCAATCAGCCCCAGCATTTT
.,.,TRBV6-6,TRBJ2-4,CASRPPTAVSKNIQYF,TGTGCCAGCAGACCCCCAACGGCGGTTAGCAAAAACATTCAGTACTTC
.,.,TRBV9,TRBJ2-7,CASSGGHGEQYF,TGTGCCAGCAGCGGTGGTCACGGCGAGCAGTACTTC
few,.,TRBV5-4,TRBJ1-1,CATRLQNTEAFF,TGTGCCACAAGACTTCAGAACACTGAAGCTTTCTTT
.,TRBD2,TRBV5-1,TRBJ2-5,CASRKESPSGVRETQYF,TGCGCCAGCCGGAAGGAATCTCCTAGCGGGGTCAGGGAGACCCAGTACTTC
few,.,TRBV5-1,TRBJ2-1,CASSWGTGGNEQFF,TGCGCCAGCAGCTGGGGGACCGGGGGCAATGAGCAGTTCTTC
.,.,TRBV10-3,TRBJ2-6,CAIRDRGYSGANVLTF,TGTGCCATCAGGGACAGAGGTTACTCTGGGGCCAACGTCCTGACTTTC
few,.,TRBV5-6,TRBJ2-1,CASSLELRREQFF,TGTGCCAGCAGCTTGGAGCTCCGTCGTGAGCAGTTCTTC
.,.,TRBV11-2,TRBJ1-1,CASSFPLGGLEAFF,TGTGCCAGCAGCTTCCCCCTCGGGGGACTTGAAGCTTTCTTT
few,TRBD1,TRBV29-1,TRBJ2-7,CSVTGAPAYEQYF,TGCAGCGTGACAGGGGCCCCGGCCTACGAGCAGTACTTC
.,TRBD1,TRBV7-9,TRBJ2-1,CASRPTGSSYNEQFF,TGTGCCAGCAGGCCGACAGGGAGCTCCTACAATGAGCAGTTCTTC
.,TRBD1,TRBV7-9,TRBJ1-6,CASSPEQGLSPHF,TGTGCCAGCAGTCCAGAACAGGGGCTCTCTCCCCACTTT